This T cell receptor beta chain was captured by sequencing in a study of blood T cell repertoires in COVID-19. This table comes from immunoSEQ multiplex PCR, and its TCRdb copy is limited to in-frame clones, with some not included. The table shows over 45,000 clones, with around 80% occurring only once. This CDR3 region has 17 residues. Trimming at V came to 0 bases and at J to 3 bases, leaving 5 bases not matched to a gene. Germline CDR1 reads SGHRS; CDR2 reads YFSETQ. This sequence joins TRBV5-1 and TRBJ1-6, with 8 bases aligning to TRBD1. Material for sequencing was peripheral blood. This receptor was obtained from a human donor in a cohort sampled during active or convalescent COVID-19. DNA of the CDR3: TGCGCCAGCAGCTTGGCTGGGACAGGCGGCTATAATTCACCCCTCCACTTT. Protein: CASSLAGTGGYNSPLHF. Complete variable domain (other parts from reference TRBV5-1 and TRBJ1-6): KAGVTQTPRYLIKTRGQQVTLSCSPISGHRSVSWYQQTPGQGLQFLFEYFSETQRNKGNFPGRFSGRQFSNSRSEMNVSTLELGDSALYLCASSLAGTGGYNSPLHFGNGTRLTVT.